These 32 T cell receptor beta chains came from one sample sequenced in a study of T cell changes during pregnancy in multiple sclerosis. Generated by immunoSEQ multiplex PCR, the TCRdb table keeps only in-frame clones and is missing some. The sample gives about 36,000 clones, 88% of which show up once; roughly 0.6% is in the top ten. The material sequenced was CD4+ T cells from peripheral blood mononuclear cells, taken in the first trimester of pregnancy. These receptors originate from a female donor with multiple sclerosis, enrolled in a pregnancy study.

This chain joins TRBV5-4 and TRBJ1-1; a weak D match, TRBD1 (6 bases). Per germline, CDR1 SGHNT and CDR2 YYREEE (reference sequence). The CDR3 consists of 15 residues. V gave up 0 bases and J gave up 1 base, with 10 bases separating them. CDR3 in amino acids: CASSLAAGANTEAFF. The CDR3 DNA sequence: TGTGCCAGCAGCTTGGCCGCGGGGGCGAACACTGAAGCTTTCTTT. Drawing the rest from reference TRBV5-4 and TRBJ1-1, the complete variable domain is ETGVTQSPTHLIKTRGQQVTLRCSSQSGHNTVSWYQQALGQGPQFIFQYYREEENGRGNFPPRFSGLQFPNYSSELNVNALELDDSALYLCASSLAAGANTEAFFGQGTRLTVV.

The CDR3 DNA follows: TGTGCCAGCAGAACTTCCCATGAGGGGGAGCTGTTTTTT. It specifies CASRTSHEGELFF. This chain joins TRBV5-4 and TRBJ2-2; D unclear. The germline gives CDR1 SGHNT, CDR2 YYREEE (reference sequence). CDR3 length: 13 amino acids. V lost 5 bases to trimming and J lost 8 bases, with 13 bases between them.

CDR3 sequence (DNA): TGTGCCAGCAGTTACCAGGGGATCAACGAGCAGTACTTC. It codes for CASSYQGINEQYF. V and J are TRBV6-6 and TRBJ2-7, with D possibly TRBD1 on 6 matching bases. Germline V gene data show CDR1 as MNHNY and CDR2 as SVGAGI (reference sequence). V gave up 2 bases and J gave up 5 bases, with 10 bases separating them. The CDR3 is 13 amino acids.

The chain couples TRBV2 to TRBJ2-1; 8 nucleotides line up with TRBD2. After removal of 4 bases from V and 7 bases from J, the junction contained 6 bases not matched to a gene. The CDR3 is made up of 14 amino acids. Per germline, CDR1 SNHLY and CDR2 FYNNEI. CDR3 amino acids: CASSGREVENEQFF. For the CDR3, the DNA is TGTGCCAGCAGTGGGCGGGAGGTTGAAAATGAGCAGTTCTTC.

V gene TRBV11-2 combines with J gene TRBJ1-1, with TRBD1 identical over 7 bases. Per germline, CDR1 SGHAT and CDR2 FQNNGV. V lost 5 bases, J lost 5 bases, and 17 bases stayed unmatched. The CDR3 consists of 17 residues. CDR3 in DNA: TGTGCCAGCAGCCTACGACAGGGAACCGCTGGGGGGACTGAAGCTTTCTTT. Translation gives CASSLRQGTAGGTEAFF.

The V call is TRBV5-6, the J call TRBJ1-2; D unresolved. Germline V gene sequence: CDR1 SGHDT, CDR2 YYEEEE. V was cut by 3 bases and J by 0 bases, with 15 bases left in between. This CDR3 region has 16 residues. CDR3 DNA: TGTGCCAGCAGCTCGGCCGTCGAGCGCCCTAACTATGGCTACACCTTC. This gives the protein CASSSAVERPNYGYTF.

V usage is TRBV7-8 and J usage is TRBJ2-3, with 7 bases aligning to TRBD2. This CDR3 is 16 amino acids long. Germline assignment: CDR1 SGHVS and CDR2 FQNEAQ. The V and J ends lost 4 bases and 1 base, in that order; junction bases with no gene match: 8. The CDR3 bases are TGTGCCAGCAGCTCAGAGGGGAGGGGAGGCACAGATACGCAGTATTTT. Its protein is CASSSEGRGGTDTQYF.

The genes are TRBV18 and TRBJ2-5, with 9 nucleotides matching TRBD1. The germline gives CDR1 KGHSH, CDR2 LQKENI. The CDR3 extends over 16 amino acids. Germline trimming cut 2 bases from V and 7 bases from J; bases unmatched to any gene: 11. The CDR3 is CASSPGTGQGVGTQYF. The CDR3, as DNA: TGTGCCAGCTCACCAGGGACAGGGCAGGGAGTTGGGACCCAGTACTTC.

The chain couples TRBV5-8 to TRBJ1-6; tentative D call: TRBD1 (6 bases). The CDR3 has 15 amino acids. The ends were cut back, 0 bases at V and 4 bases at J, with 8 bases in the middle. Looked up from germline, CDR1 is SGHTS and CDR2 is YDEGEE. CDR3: CASSLDRVYNSPLHF. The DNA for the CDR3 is TGTGCCAGCAGCTTGGACAGGGTGTATAATTCACCCCTCCACTTT. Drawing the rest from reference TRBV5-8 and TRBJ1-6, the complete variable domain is EAGVTQSPTHLIKTRGQQATLRCSPISGHTSVYWYQQALGLGLQFLLWYDEGEERNRGNFPPRFSGRQFPNYSSELNVNALELEDSALYLCASSLDRVYNSPLHFGNGTRLTVT.

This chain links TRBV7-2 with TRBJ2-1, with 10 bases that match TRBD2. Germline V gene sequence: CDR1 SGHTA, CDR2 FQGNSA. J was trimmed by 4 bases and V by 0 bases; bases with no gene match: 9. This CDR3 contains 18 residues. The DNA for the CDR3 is TGTGCCAGCAGCTTAGCGACGGCTAGCGGGGGTAAATACAATGAGCAGTTCTTC. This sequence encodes CASSLATASGGKYNEQFF.

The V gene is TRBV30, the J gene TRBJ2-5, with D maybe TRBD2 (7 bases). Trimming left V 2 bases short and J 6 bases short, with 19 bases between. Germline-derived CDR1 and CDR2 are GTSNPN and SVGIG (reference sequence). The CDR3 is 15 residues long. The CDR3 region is CAWSPSQGGAKTQYF. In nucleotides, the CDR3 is TGTGCCTGGAGTCCTTCACAGGGAGGGGCAAAGACCCAGTACTTC.

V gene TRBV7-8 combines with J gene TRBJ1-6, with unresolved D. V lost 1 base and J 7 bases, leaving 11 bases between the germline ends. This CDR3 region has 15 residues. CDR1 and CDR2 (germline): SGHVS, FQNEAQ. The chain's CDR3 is CASSLGDSRNSPLHF. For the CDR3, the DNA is TGTGCCAGCAGCTTAGGCGACTCAAGAAATTCACCCCTCCACTTT.

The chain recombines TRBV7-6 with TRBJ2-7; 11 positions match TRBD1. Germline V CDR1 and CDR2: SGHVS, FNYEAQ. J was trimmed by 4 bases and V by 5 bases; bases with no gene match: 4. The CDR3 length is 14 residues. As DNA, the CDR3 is TGTGCCAGCAGCCCCAGGGACAGGGGGTACGAGCAGTACTTC. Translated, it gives CASSPRDRGYEQYF.

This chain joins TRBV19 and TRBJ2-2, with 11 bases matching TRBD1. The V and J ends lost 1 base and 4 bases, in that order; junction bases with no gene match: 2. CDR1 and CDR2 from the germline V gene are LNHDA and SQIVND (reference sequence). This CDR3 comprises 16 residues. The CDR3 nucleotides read TGTGCCAGTAGTATAGGGACAGGGGGCGGCACCGGGGAGCTGTTTTTT. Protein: CASSIGTGGGTGELFF.

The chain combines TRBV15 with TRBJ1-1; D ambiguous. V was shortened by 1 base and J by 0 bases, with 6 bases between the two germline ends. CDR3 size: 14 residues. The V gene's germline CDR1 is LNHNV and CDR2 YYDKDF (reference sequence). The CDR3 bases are TGTGCCACCAGCAGAGCTACAGTGAACACTGAAGCTTTCTTT. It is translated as CATSRATVNTEAFF. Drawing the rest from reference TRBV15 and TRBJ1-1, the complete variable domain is DAMVIQNPRYQVTQFGKPVTLSCSQTLNHNVMYWYQQKSSQAPKLLFHYYDKDFNNEADTPDNFQSRRPNTSFCFLDIRSPGLGDTAMYLCATSRATVNTEAFFGQGTRLTVV.

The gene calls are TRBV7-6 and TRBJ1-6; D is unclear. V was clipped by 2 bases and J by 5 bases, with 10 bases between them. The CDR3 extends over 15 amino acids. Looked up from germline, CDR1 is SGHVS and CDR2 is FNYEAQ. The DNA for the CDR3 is TGTGCCAGCAGCTTATTCGCGGAGGATAATTCACCCCTCCACTTT. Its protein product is CASSLFAEDNSPLHF.

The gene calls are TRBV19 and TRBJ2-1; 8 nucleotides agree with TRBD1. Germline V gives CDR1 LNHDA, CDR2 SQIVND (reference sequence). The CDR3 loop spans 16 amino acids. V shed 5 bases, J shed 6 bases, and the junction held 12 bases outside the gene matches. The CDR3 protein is CASSPKDRGGGNEQFF. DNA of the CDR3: TGTGCCAGTAGTCCCAAAGACAGGGGCGGCGGCAATGAGCAGTTCTTC.

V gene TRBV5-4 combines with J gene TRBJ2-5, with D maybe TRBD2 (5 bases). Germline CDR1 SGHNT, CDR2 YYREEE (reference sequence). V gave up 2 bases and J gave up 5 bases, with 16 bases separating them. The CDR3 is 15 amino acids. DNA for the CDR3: TGTGCCAGCAGCTTCGAAGTCAAGCGGAGGGAGACCCAGTACTTC. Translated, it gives CASSFEVKRRETQYF.

The CDR3 DNA follows: TGTGCCAGCAACCCATTTCCGGGACAGGGAAGTAGCGAGCAGTACTTC. This translates into CASNPFPGQGSSEQYF. The rearrangement joins TRBV28 to TRBJ2-7, with 9 bases identical to TRBD1. Trimming at V came to 7 bases and at J to 6 bases, leaving 16 bases not matched to a gene. Germline V CDR1 and CDR2: MDHEN, SYDVKM. CDR3 size: 16 residues.

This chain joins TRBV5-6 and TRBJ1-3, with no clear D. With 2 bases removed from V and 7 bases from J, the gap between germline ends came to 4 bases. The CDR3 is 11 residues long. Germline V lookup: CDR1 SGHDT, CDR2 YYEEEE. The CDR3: CASSFGNTIYF. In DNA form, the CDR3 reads TGTGCCAGCAGCTTCGGGAACACCATATATTTT. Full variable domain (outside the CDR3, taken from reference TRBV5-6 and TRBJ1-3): DAGVTQSPTHLIKTRGQQVTLRCSPKSGHDTVSWYQQALGQGPQFIFQYYEEEERQRGNFPDRFSGHQFPNYSSELNVNALLLGDSALYLCASSFGNTIYFGEGSWLTVV.

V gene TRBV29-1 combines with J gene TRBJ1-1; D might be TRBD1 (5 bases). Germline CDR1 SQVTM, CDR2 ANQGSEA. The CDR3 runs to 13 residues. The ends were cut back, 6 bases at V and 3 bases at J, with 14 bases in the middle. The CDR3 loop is CSVEAGRYTEAFF. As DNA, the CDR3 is TGCAGCGTCGAGGCGGGACGGTACACTGAAGCTTTCTTT.

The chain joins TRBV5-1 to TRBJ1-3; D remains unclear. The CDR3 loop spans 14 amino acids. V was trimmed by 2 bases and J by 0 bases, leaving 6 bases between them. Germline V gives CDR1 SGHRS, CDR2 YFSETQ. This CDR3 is CASSLRDSGNTIYF. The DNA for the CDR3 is TGCGCCAGCAGCTTACGGGACTCTGGAAACACCATATATTTT.

The CDR3 loop is CASSGTTSGVYNEQFF. CDR3 DNA: TGTGCCAGCAGTGGCACTACTAGCGGGGTCTACAATGAGCAGTTCTTC. V usage is TRBV2 and J usage is TRBJ2-1, with 10 bases lining up with TRBD2. The CDR3 covers 16 residues. With 4 bases clipped from V and 3 bases from J, the junction kept 6 bases outside the gene matches. In germline, CDR1 is SNHLY, CDR2 FYNNEI.

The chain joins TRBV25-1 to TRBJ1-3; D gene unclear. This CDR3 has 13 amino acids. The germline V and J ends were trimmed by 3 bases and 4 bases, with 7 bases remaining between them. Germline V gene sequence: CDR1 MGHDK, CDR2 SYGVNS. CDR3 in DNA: TGTGCCAGCAGTGACCTCGCGGGAAACACCATATATTTT. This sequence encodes CASSDLAGNTIYF.

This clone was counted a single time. The CDR3: CASISDRFNEKLFF. CDR3 DNA sequence: TGTGCCAGCATATCTGACAGGTTTAATGAAAAACTGTTTTTT. The chain uses TRBV6-1 and TRBJ1-4; D is possibly TRBD1 (6 bases). The CDR3 has 14 amino acids. From germline, CDR1 is MNHNS and CDR2 SASEGT. V lost 7 bases to trimming and J lost 4 bases, with 13 bases between them.

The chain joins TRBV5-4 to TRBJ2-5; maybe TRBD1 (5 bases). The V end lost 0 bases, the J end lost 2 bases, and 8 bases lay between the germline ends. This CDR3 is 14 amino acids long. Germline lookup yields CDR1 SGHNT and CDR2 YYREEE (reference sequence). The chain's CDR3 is CASSLDQGQETQYF. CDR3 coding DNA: TGTGCCAGCAGCTTGGACCAGGGTCAAGAGACCCAGTACTTC.

The CDR3 protein is CSVQGWDYNEQFF. The CDR3 coding sequence is TGCAGCGTTCAGGGATGGGATTACAATGAGCAGTTCTTC. The V and J genes are TRBV29-1 and TRBJ2-1, with a tentative D call TRBD1 (5 bases). This CDR3 has 13 residues. The germline V gene encodes CDR1 SQVTM and CDR2 ANQGSEA. Between the trimmed V and J ends, which lost 5 bases and 4 bases, there was a span of 12 bases.

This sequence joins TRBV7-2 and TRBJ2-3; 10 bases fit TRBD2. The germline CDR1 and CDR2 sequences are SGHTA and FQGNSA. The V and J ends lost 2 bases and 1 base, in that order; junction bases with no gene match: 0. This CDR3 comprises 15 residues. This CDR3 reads CASSLLAGGTDTQYF. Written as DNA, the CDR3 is TGTGCCAGCAGCTTACTAGCGGGGGGCACAGATACGCAGTATTTT.

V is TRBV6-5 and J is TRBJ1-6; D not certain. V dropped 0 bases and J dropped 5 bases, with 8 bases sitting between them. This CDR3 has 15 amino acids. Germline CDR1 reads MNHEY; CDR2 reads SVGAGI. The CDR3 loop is CASSYSGTDNSPLHF. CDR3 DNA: TGTGCCAGCAGTTACTCCGGTACAGATAATTCACCCCTCCACTTT.

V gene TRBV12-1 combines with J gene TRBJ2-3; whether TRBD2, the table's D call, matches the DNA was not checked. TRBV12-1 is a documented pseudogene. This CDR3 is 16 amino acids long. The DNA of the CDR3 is TGTGCCAGCAGCTTAGGAGCGGGAGGTTTAGAAGATACGCAGTATTTT. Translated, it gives CASSLGAGGLEDTQYF.

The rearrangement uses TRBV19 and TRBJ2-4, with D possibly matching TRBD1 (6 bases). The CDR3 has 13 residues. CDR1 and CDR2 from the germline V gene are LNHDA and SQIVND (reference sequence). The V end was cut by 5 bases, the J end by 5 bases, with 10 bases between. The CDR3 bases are TGTGCCAGTAGTGTGGACAGCCAAAACATTCAGTACTTC. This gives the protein CASSVDSQNIQYF.

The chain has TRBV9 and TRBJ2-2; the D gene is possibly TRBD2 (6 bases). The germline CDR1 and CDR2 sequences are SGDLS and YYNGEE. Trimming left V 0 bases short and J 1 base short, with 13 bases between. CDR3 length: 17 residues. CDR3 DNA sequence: TGTGCCAGCAGCGTAGCCCCTCTAGCGTGGAACACCGGGGAGCTGTTTTTT. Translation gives CASSVAPLAWNTGELFF.